A selection of T cell receptor beta chains follows, all from one sample in a study of sequential checkpoint blockade in melanoma. Using immunoSEQ multiplex PCR, the repertoire was profiled, and TCRdb retains in-frame clones only, with some absent. The sample holds 15,000 to 20,000 clones, 56% seen once. The source material was CD8+ T cells sorted from blood (inferred from file names), sampled from a patient given nivolumab and ipilimumab in sequence. These receptors were obtained from a human donor with melanoma. The CDR3 runs from the conserved cysteine through the conserved F or W. The D gene is left open where the match is weak. Size is omitted from some rows. Given values are once, few, many or a class for expanded clones.

d_call,j_call,v_call,clone_size,cdr3_aa,cdr3_nt
-,TRBJ2-1,TRBV7-9,-,CASSLAGQGHYNEQFF,TGTGCCAGCAGCTTAGCGGGGCAGGGCCACTACAATGAGCAGTTCTTC
-,TRBJ1-2,TRBV28,-,CASSTSFGYGYTF,TGTGCCAGCAGCACCTCCTTCGGCTATGGCTACACCTTC
-,TRBJ1-5,TRBV4-1,-,CASSQPGSNQPQHF,TGCGCCAGCAGCCAACCGGGGAGCAATCAGCCCCAGCATTTT
-,TRBJ2-1,TRBV28,few,CASSLSLGVSSYNEQFF,TGTGCCAGCAGTTTAAGTTTAGGGGTAAGCTCCTACAATGAGCAGTTCTTC
TRBD1,TRBJ2-5,TRBV27,few,CASRYSPQGAWETQYF,TGTGCCAGCAGGTATTCCCCTCAGGGGGCCTGGGAGACCCAGTACTTC
TRBD1,TRBJ1-6,TRBV6-5,-,CASRLAGGENSPLHF,TGTGCCAGCAGGCTGGCAGGGGGAGAGAATTCACCCCTCCACTTT
-,TRBJ1-4,TRBV5-5,once,CASSFGGLVFF,TGTGCCAGCAGCTTCGGTGGTTTGGTGTTTTTT
TRBD1,TRBJ1-2,TRBV11-2,-,CASSQGTASYGYTF,TGTGCCAGCAGCCAAGGGACAGCGAGCTATGGCTACACCTTC
-,TRBJ1-2,TRBV5-3,few,CASSLTGQNYGYTF,TGTGCCAGCAGCCTCACAGGGCAGAACTATGGCTACACCTTC
TRBD1,TRBJ2-1,TRBV29-1,-,CSVDPQGDNEQFF,TGCAGCGTTGATCCCCAGGGGGACAATGAGCAGTTCTTC
TRBD2,TRBJ2-5,TRBV2,-,CASSERSGGWGETQYF,TGTGCCAGCAGTGAGAGGAGCGGGGGTTGGGGAGAGACCCAGTACTTC
-,TRBJ2-7,TRBV5-4,-,CASSLETAYEQYF,TGTGCCAGCAGCTTGGAAACAGCATACGAGCAGTACTTC
-,TRBJ2-2,TRBV9,-,CASSVSAGELFF,TGTGCCAGCAGCGTATCTGCCGGGGAGCTGTTTTTT
TRBD2,TRBJ2-3,TRBV7-6,-,CASSQGTSGSTDTQYF,TGTGCCAGCAGCCAGGGGACTAGCGGGAGCACAGATACGCAGTATTTT
TRBD1,TRBJ2-7,TRBV9,few,CASSVGQGHYEQYF,TGTGCCAGCAGCGTCGGACAGGGGCACTACGAGCAGTACTTC
-,TRBJ2-2,TRBV28,-,CASTLKRRSGTGELFF,TGTGCCAGCACCCTAAAGAGGAGGAGCGGGACCGGGGAGCTGTTTTTT
-,TRBJ1-6,TRBV27,-,CASSPQGGSPLHF,TGTGCCAGCAGTCCTCAGGGAGGCTCACCCCTCCACTTT
-,TRBJ1-1,TRBV11-1,-,CASSLDAAGGEAFF,TGTGCCAGCAGCTTAGACGCTGCGGGGGGTGAAGCTTTCTTT
-,TRBJ1-1,TRBV15,few,CATRNQGGVEAFF,TGTGCCACCAGAAACCAAGGGGGGGTTGAAGCTTTCTTT
TRBD1,TRBJ2-7,TRBV27,few,CASSSIGTGAYEQYF,TGTGCCAGCAGTTCTATCGGGACAGGGGCCTACGAGCAGTACTTC
-,TRBJ1-2,TRBV7-6,-,CASSSRVWGEANNGYTF,TGTGCCAGCAGCTCCCGGGTTTGGGGCGAAGCTAACAATGGCTACACCTTC
TRBD2,TRBJ2-1,TRBV11-2,-,CASSLAGLAGFIEQFF,TGTGCCAGCAGCTTAGCGGGACTAGCGGGGTTCATTGAGCAGTTCTTC
-,TRBJ1-1,TRBV27,-,CASSPESGNDGTEAFF,TGTGCCAGCAGTCCTGAGTCGGGGAACGACGGCACTGAAGCTTTCTTT
TRBD2,TRBJ2-7,TRBV7-9,-,CASSSGGWGLVEQYF,TGTGCCAGCAGCTCGGGGGGGTGGGGTCTAGTCGAGCAGTACTTC